Given below is one T cell receptor (beta chain) in context. The data were obtained in a study of blood T cell repertoires in COVID-19. For the study at large: T cells, B-cell-depleted T cells, or PBMCs provided the cDNA or gDNA that served as material.

The study recruited people aged roughly 18 to 89 years across roughly 25 US areas. The study assigned cohorts using participant-reported clinical history. Method: immunoSEQ multiplex PCR; TCRdb's copy keeps in-frame clones and lacks some. Seen here are under 200,000 clones, roughly 85% observed once, and the top ten hold 15% to 20%. Trimming took off 8 bases at V and 11 bases at J, with 22 bases between the two ends. The CDR3 spans 13 residues. Germline V gene lookup returns CDR1 SGHRS and CDR2 YFSETQ. This receptor was obtained from a woman between 65 and 79 years old in a cohort exposed to, infected with or recovered from COVID-19 (not recorded which). The sample comprised PBMCs or T cells enriched from blood (not recorded which). The rearrangement links TRBV5-1 to TRBJ1-1; D is perhaps TRBD1 (6 bases). CDR3 coding DNA: TGCGCCAGTGCCCGGACAGCCGAGTCTCGGGCTTTCTTT. It translates to CASARTAESRAFF.